These T cell receptor beta chains were read from a single sample in a study of radiotherapy plus CTLA-4 blockade in lung cancer. Some clones are missing from TCRdb's copy, which holds only in-frame ones; the method was immunoSEQ multiplex PCR. The repertoire holds about 45,000 clones, with roughly four fifths as singletons. Sequenced here: peripheral blood, sampled from a patient treated with radiotherapy plus ipilimumab. The receptors derive from a human donor with non-small cell lung cancer who had stable disease on radiotherapy plus ipilimumab. The CDR3 runs from the conserved cysteine through the conserved F or W. Fields, in order: V gene, D gene, J gene, clone size, CDR3 protein, CDR3 DNA. The D gene is left open where the match is weak. Expanded clones are given a class, and other clones once, few, many or no size at all.

V: TRBV14
D: TRBD1
J: TRBJ1-6
size: .
CDR3: CASSLPGTGLSPLHF
DNA: TGTGCCAGCAGCCTCCCCGGGACAGGGTTGTCACCCCTCCACTTT

V: TRBV5-1
D: TRBD2
J: TRBJ2-1
size: .
CDR3: CASSHGSSGGYNEQFF
DNA: TGCGCCAGCAGCCACGGATCTAGCGGGGGCTACAATGAGCAGTTCTTC

V: TRBV18
D: .
J: TRBJ2-1
size: .
CDR3: CASSPFPGSYNEQFF
DNA: TGTGCCAGCTCACCATTCCCGGGCAGCTACAATGAGCAGTTCTTC

V: TRBV7-2
D: TRBD1
J: TRBJ1-1
size: .
CDR3: CASSLDGTGSGNTEAFF
DNA: TGTGCCAGCAGCTTAGATGGGACAGGTTCGGGTAACACTGAAGCTTTCTTT

V: TRBV6-1
D: .
J: TRBJ1-1
size: .
CDR3: CASTLGRANTEAFF
DNA: TGTGCCAGCACCCTAGGTCGGGCTAACACTGAAGCTTTCTTT

V: TRBV7-9
D: .
J: TRBJ1-1
size: .
CDR3: CASSLPGTSEAFF
DNA: TGTGCCAGCAGCTTACCCGGGACAAGCGAAGCTTTCTTT

V: TRBV6-1
D: .
J: TRBJ1-2
size: .
CDR3: CASTEFRSNYGYTF
DNA: TGTGCCAGCACCGAGTTCAGATCTAACTATGGCTACACCTTC

V: TRBV7-9
D: .
J: TRBJ1-1
size: .
CDR3: CASSHDPNTEAFF
DNA: TGTGCCAGCAGCCACGACCCGAACACTGAAGCTTTCTTT

V: TRBV5-1
D: .
J: TRBJ1-1
size: once
CDR3: CASSLDSSTWNTEAFF
DNA: TGCGCCAGCAGCTTGGACAGCTCTACCTGGAACACTGAAGCTTTCTTT

V: TRBV7-2
D: .
J: TRBJ1-3
size: few
CDR3: CASSLGWPRGNTIYF
DNA: TGTGCCAGCAGCTTAGGGTGGCCCCGCGGAAACACCATATATTTT

V: TRBV27
D: .
J: TRBJ2-5
size: .
CDR3: CASSLSFDRVGTQYF
DNA: TGTGCCAGCAGTTTATCCTTCGACCGTGTAGGGACCCAGTACTTC

V: TRBV6-6
D: .
J: TRBJ1-2
size: .
CDR3: CASSYGPGASYTF
DNA: TGTGCCAGCAGTTACGGGCCAGGGGCCAGCTACACCTTC

V: TRBV7-6
D: .
J: TRBJ1-3
size: .
CDR3: CASSLATFGNTIYF
DNA: TGTGCCAGCAGCTTAGCGACATTTGGAAACACCATATATTTT

V: TRBV29-1
D: TRBD1
J: TRBJ2-3
size: once
CDR3: CSVVETGAWTDTQYF
DNA: TGCAGCGTTGTCGAAACAGGGGCCTGGACAGATACGCAGTATTTT

V: TRBV19
D: .
J: TRBJ1-1
size: .
CDR3: CASSIESGLEAFF
DNA: TGTGCCAGTAGTATAGAATCAGGGTTAGAAGCTTTCTTT

V: TRBV30
D: .
J: TRBJ1-2
size: .
CDR3: CAWVRGGGYGYTF
DNA: TGTGCCTGGGTCCGGGGGGGCGGGTATGGCTACACCTTC

V: TRBV11-2
D: TRBD1
J: TRBJ1-1
size: .
CDR3: CASSFGGQGSRGEAFF
DNA: TGTGCCAGCAGCTTCGGGGGACAGGGAAGTCGAGGTGAAGCTTTCTTT

V: TRBV29-1
D: .
J: TRBJ2-5
size: .
CDR3: CSALPGLETQYF
DNA: TGCAGCGCCCTGCCTGGGTTGGAGACCCAGTACTTC

V: TRBV15
D: .
J: TRBJ1-2
size: few
CDR3: CATRSAVIVGGYTF
DNA: TGTGCCACCAGGTCCGCCGTTATTGTCGGGGGCTACACCTTC

V: TRBV30
D: .
J: TRBJ1-5
size: .
CDR3: CAWSGKDSLNQPQHF
DNA: TGTGCCTGGAGCGGTAAAGACAGCCTCAATCAGCCCCAGCATTTT

V: TRBV7-2
D: .
J: TRBJ2-7
size: .
CDR3: CASSFQGGYEQYF
DNA: TGTGCCAGCAGCTTCCAGGGCGGCTACGAGCAGTACTTC

V: TRBV7-9
D: .
J: TRBJ1-4
size: few
CDR3: CASTAFGPILFF
DNA: TGTGCCAGCACCGCTTTCGGACCAATCCTGTTTTTT

V: TRBV5-6
D: .
J: TRBJ1-1
size: .
CDR3: CASSNYDKHTEAFF
DNA: TGTGCCAGCAGCAATTACGACAAGCACACTGAAGCTTTCTTT

V: TRBV28
D: .
J: TRBJ1-5
size: medium-sized
CDR3: CATRWGNQPQHF
DNA: TGTGCCACCAGATGGGGAAATCAGCCCCAGCATTTT

V: TRBV28
D: .
J: TRBJ1-2
size: .
CDR3: CASSPEWDLNYGYTF
DNA: TGTGCCAGCAGCCCAGAGTGGGACCTTAACTATGGCTACACCTTC

V: TRBV11-3
D: TRBD1
J: TRBJ2-2
size: .
CDR3: CASSPHGQGDTGELFF
DNA: TGTGCCAGCAGCCCCCACGGACAGGGGGACACCGGGGAGCTGTTTTTT

V: TRBV11-3
D: .
J: TRBJ1-6
size: .
CDR3: CASSHLGPSSYNSPLHF
DNA: TGTGCCAGCAGCCACCTTGGCCCGAGCTCCTATAATTCACCCCTCCACTTT

V: TRBV6-4
D: .
J: TRBJ1-1
size: .
CDR3: CASSEAESTEAFF
DNA: TGTGCCAGCAGTGAGGCCGAAAGCACTGAAGCTTTCTTT

V: TRBV10-1
D: .
J: TRBJ1-2
size: .
CDR3: CASSELQPNYGYTF
DNA: TGCGCCAGCAGTGAGTTACAGCCCAACTATGGCTACACCTTC